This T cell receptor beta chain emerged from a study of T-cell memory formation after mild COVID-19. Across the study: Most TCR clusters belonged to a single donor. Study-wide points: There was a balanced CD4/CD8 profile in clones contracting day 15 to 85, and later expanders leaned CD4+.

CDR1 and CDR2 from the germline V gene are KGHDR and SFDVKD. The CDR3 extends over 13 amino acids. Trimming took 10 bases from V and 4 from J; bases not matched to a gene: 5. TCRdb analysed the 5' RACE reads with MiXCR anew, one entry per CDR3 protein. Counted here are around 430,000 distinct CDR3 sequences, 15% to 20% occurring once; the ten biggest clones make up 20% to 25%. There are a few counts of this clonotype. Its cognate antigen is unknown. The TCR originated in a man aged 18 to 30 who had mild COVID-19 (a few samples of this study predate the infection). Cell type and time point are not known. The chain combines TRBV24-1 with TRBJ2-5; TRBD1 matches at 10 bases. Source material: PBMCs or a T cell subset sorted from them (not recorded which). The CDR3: CATADRGSETQYF. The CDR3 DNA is TGTGCCACGGCGGACAGGGGGTCAGAGACCCAGTACTTC.